A single sample is the source of the 29 T cell receptor beta chains below, sequenced in a study of T cell responses to AZD1222 COVID-19 vaccine (dated by TCRdb to the early 2020s). Library preparation employed the immunoSEQ multiplex PCR assay. TCRdb re-hosts the immuneACCESS table, in-frame sequences only. Its copies lack some clones; in the studies checked, an unresolved V gene accounts for under half of them, and the cause for the rest is not known. The sample profile shows 84,000 or so clones; approximately 90% of them were found once. More than 1.3% of the sample comes from the top ten. This sample's time point label indicates: baseline before first vaccination. This material consisted of peripheral blood, taken on day 0 of AZD1222 vaccination. The receptors originated from an adult in good health.

The chain recombines TRBV19 with TRBJ1-2, with D possibly matching TRBD1 (6 bases). The germline V and J ends were trimmed by 7 bases and 2 bases, with 17 bases remaining between them. The germline V gene encodes CDR1 LNHDA and CDR2 SQIVND (reference sequence). The CDR3 runs to 15 residues. CDR3 loop: CASTPLVTGNYGYTF. CDR3 coding DNA: TGTGCCAGTACCCCTTTGGTGACAGGAAACTATGGCTACACCTTC.

The rearrangement joins TRBV3-1 (or the pseudogene TRBV3-2) to TRBJ1-2; tentatively, D is TRBD1 (6 bases). CDR3 size: 15 residues. The germline gives CDR1 LGHDT, CDR2 YNNKEL (reference sequence). Trimming took off 4 bases at V and 8 bases at J, with 20 bases between the two ends. The CDR3 sequence is CASSLTPGASGGYTF. For the CDR3, the DNA is TGTGCCAGCAGCCTAACACCGGGGGCGTCGGGGGGCTACACCTTC.

The chain combines TRBV24-1 with TRBJ2-2, with 7 bases lining up with TRBD1. The junction had 7 bases not matched to a gene; V was cut back by 4 bases and J by 6 bases. The CDR3 extends over 15 amino acids. Germline CDR1 KGHDR, CDR2 SFDVKD. This CDR3 reads CATSDPTGQAGELFF. CDR3 coding DNA: TGTGCCACCAGTGACCCGACAGGGCAGGCCGGGGAGCTGTTTTTT.

The CDR3 sequence is CASLGGGNTEAFF. CDR3 in DNA: TGTGCCAGCCTCGGGGGGGGGAACACTGAAGCTTTCTTT. The chain joins TRBV2 to TRBJ1-1, with D perhaps matching TRBD1 (5 bases). Germline CDR1 and CDR2: SNHLY and FYNNEI. V lost 8 bases and J 1 base, leaving 11 bases between the germline ends. CDR3 length: 13 residues.

The gene calls are TRBV30 and TRBJ2-6, with D tentatively TRBD1 or TRBD2 (7 bases each). CDR3 length equals 16 residues. The V gene's germline CDR1 is GTSNPN and CDR2 SVGIG (reference sequence). V shed 5 bases and J shed 1 base, with 15 bases lying between them. This CDR3 reads CAWGEGANSGANVLTF. In DNA, the CDR3 is TGTGCCTGGGGGGAGGGGGCTAATTCTGGGGCCAACGTCCTGACTTTC.

This chain joins TRBV19 and TRBJ2-4, with D maybe TRBD1 (5 bases). The CDR3 runs 13 residues. Germline assignment: CDR1 LNHDA and CDR2 SQIVND (reference sequence). The ends were cut back, 3 bases at V and 5 bases at J, with 8 bases in the middle. The CDR3 bases are TGTGCCAGTAGTATTGGGGCCCAAAACATTCAGTACTTC. Amino acids: CASSIGAQNIQYF. The variable domain in full, completed from reference TRBV19 and TRBJ2-4, reads DGGITQSPKYLFRKEGQNVTLSCEQNLNHDAMYWYRQDPGQGLRLIYYSQIVNDFQKGDIAEGYSVSREKKESFPLTVTSAQKNPTAFYLCASSIGAQNIQYFGAGTRLSVL.

The chain links TRBV29-1 to TRBJ2-5; D call uncertain. The germline V gene has CDR1 SQVTM and CDR2 ANQGSEA. The CDR3 totals 12 residues. V lost 6 bases to trimming and J lost 1 base, with 9 bases between them. The CDR3 spells CSVGGLQETQYF. The CDR3 DNA follows: TGCAGCGTAGGTGGTCTCCAAGAGACCCAGTACTTC.

The chain uses TRBV4-1 and TRBJ1-5, with D hard to call. CDR3 length: 16 amino acids. V lost 1 base and J lost 3, with 13 bases in between. Germline CDR1 reads MGHRA; CDR2 reads YSYEKL. The CDR3 is CASSQVEGISNQPQHF. CDR3 bases: TGCGCCAGCAGCCAAGTGGAAGGTATATCCAATCAGCCCCAGCATTTT.

This chain links TRBV7-9 with TRBJ2-5; 8 positions agree with TRBD1. The trim removed 11 bases at V and 5 bases at J, leaving 7 bases unmatched. This CDR3 is built from 12 residues. CDR1 is SEHNR and CDR2 is FQNEAQ in the germline V gene (reference sequence). Here the CDR3 reads CAYRGAGETQYF. The CDR3 region has the DNA TGTGCCTACAGGGGGGCAGGGGAGACCCAGTACTTC.

This clone has more than one count but fewer than ten. CDR3 sequence: CSVEFSGLGYGYTF. Written as DNA, the CDR3 is TGCAGCGTTGAATTTTCCGGGTTGGGATATGGCTACACCTTC. The chain couples TRBV29-1 to TRBJ1-2; unclear D gene. The CDR3 runs 14 residues. Per the germline V gene, CDR1 is SQVTM and CDR2 is ANQGSEA. V lost 2 bases and J lost 5, with 15 bases in between.

This rearrangement joins TRBV5-1 to TRBJ2-1, with 9 bases fitting TRBD2. The V gene's germline CDR1 is SGHRS and CDR2 YFSETQ. The CDR3 is 14 amino acids. V dropped 7 bases and J dropped 7; count of bases not matched to a gene: 9. CDR3 in amino acids: CASYLAGLWNEQFF. CDR3 sequence (DNA): TGCGCCAGCTACCTAGCGGGGTTATGGAATGAGCAGTTCTTC.

This chain joins TRBV7-8 and TRBJ2-3; possible D gene TRBD1, 5 bases. The CDR3 runs to 16 residues. Germline V gene lookup returns CDR1 SGHVS and CDR2 FQNEAQ. V was trimmed by 1 base and J by 0 bases, leaving 11 bases between them. The CDR3 reads CASSLGPGPSTDTQYF. As DNA, the CDR3 is TGTGCCAGCAGCTTAGGGCCAGGGCCAAGCACAGATACGCAGTATTTT. Combining the CDR3 with reference TRBV7-8 and TRBJ2-3 gives the whole variable domain GAGVSQSPRYKVAKRGQDVALRCDPISGHVSLFWYQQALGQGPEFLTYFQNEAQLDKSGLPSDRFFAERPEGSVSTLKIQRTQQEDSAVYLCASSLGPGPSTDTQYFGPGTRLTVL.

The rearrangement uses TRBV19 and TRBJ2-5; TRBD2 matches at 13 bases. The J segment lost 5 bases and the V segment lost 5 bases, leaving 5 bases of the junction unmatched. CDR1 and CDR2 (germline): LNHDA, SQIVND (reference sequence). The CDR3 contains 15 residues. CDR3 sequence: CASSGLAGVEETQYF. The CDR3 nucleotides read TGTGCCAGTAGTGGACTAGCGGGAGTAGAGGAGACCCAGTACTTC. The variable domain in full, with the rest retrieved from reference TRBV19 and TRBJ2-5, is DGGITQSPKYLFRKEGQNVTLSCEQNLNHDAMYWYRQDPGQGLRLIYYSQIVNDFQKGDIAEGYSVSREKKESFPLTVTSAQKNPTAFYLCASSGLAGVEETQYFGPGTRLLVL.

The V and J genes are TRBV6-2 or TRBV6-3 and TRBJ2-7, with D maybe TRBD2 (5 bases). The germline gives CDR1 MNHEY, CDR2 SVGEGT. Trimming pared 6 bases from V and 1 base from J, leaving 13 bases between. The length of the CDR3 is 14 residues. The CDR3 DNA sequence: TGTGCCAGCAGCTCTAGCCGGAAGTCCTACGAGCAGTACTTC. Its translation is CASSSSRKSYEQYF.

The chain employs TRBV19 and TRBJ1-4; 7 nucleotides match TRBD1. Trimming at V came to 7 bases and at J to 8 bases, leaving 13 bases not matched to a gene. CDR3 length: 15 residues. CDR1 is LNHDA and CDR2 is SQIVND in the germline V gene (reference sequence). CDR3 sequence reads: CASKKTGEEGEKLFF. The CDR3 region has the DNA TGTGCCAGTAAAAAAACAGGGGAAGAGGGGGAAAAACTGTTTTTT.

This clone is judged medium-sized. The rearrangement joins TRBV24-1 to TRBJ1-2; D is uncertain. The ends were cut back, 2 bases at V and 7 bases at J, with 7 bases in the middle. The CDR3 length is 12 residues. Germline assignment: CDR1 KGHDR and CDR2 SFDVKD. CDR3 amino acids: CATSDSLGGYTF. The CDR3 region has the DNA TGTGCCACCAGTGATTCCTTGGGTGGCTACACCTTC.

The chain recombines TRBV30 with TRBJ2-7, with D uncertain. The germline CDR1 and CDR2 sequences are GTSNPN and SVGIG (reference sequence). Trimming took off 2 bases at V and 6 bases at J, with 14 bases between the two ends. The CDR3 is made up of 13 amino acids. CDR3: CAWSPRPSGEQYF. CDR3 coding DNA: TGTGCCTGGAGTCCTAGGCCCTCCGGCGAGCAGTACTTC. Complete variable domain (other parts from reference TRBV30 and TRBJ2-7): SQTIHQWPATLVQPVGSPLSLECTVEGTSNPNLYWYRQAAGRGLQLLFYSVGIGQISSEVPQNLSASRPQDRQFILSSKKLLLSDSGFYLCAWSPRPSGEQYFGPGTRLTVT.

This CDR3 reads CASSPIGGRAFF. DNA of the CDR3: TGTGCCAGCAGTCCTATAGGAGGGAGAGCTTTCTTT. This rearrangement joins TRBV27 to TRBJ1-1; D is uncertain. The CDR3 is 12 amino acids. Germline CDR1 is MNHEY and CDR2 is SMNVEV (reference sequence). Between the trimmed V and J ends, which lost 5 bases and 10 bases, there was a span of 14 bases.

The V and J genes are TRBV19 and TRBJ1-4; 8 bases fit TRBD1. Germline loops: CDR1 LNHDA, CDR2 SQIVND (reference sequence). J was trimmed by 0 bases and V by 7 bases; bases with no gene match: 10. The CDR3 totals 17 residues. The CDR3 loop reads CASMYGTGFATNEKLFF. The CDR3 DNA follows: TGTGCCAGTATGTATGGGACAGGCTTTGCAACTAATGAAAAACTGTTTTTT.

This chain joins TRBV18 and TRBJ1-2; D is ambiguous. Germline CDR1 reads KGHSH; CDR2 reads LQKENI. V dropped 3 bases and J dropped 2 bases, with 10 bases sitting between them. This CDR3 comprises 14 residues. Here the CDR3 DNA reads TGTGCCAGCTCACCGGCCAGTGAGAACTATGGCTACACCTTC. Translating gives CASSPASENYGYTF.

This chain connects TRBV27 to TRBJ1-4, with D unresolved. The CDR3 is 13 amino acids. V lost 3 bases to trimming and J lost 8 bases, with 10 bases between them. Germline CDR1 reads MNHEY; CDR2 reads SMNVEV (reference sequence). The CDR3: CASSFGNHEKLFF. CDR3 bases: TGTGCCAGCAGTTTTGGCAACCACGAAAAACTGTTTTTT.

The chain links TRBV7-2 to TRBJ1-5; TRBD1 might be the D (5 bases). Trimming left V 1 base short and J 3 bases short, with 10 bases between. CDR3 size: 15 residues. Looked up from germline, CDR1 is SGHTA and CDR2 is FQGNSA. CDR3: CASSLGSGSNQPQHF. Here the CDR3 DNA reads TGTGCCAGCAGCTTAGGTTCAGGGTCCAATCAGCCCCAGCATTTT.

The rearrangement links TRBV18 to TRBJ1-4; 9 bases match TRBD1. Looked up from germline, CDR1 is KGHSH and CDR2 is LQKENI. The CDR3 loop spans 17 amino acids. Trimming cost V 3 bases and J 2 bases; bases outside gene matches: 7. The CDR3 is CASSPKQGAGTNEKLFF. CDR3 in DNA: TGTGCCAGCTCACCGAAACAGGGGGCCGGGACTAATGAAAAACTGTTTTTT.

The chain's CDR3 is CASSLDGSGRVNEQFF. CDR3 bases: TGCGCCAGCAGCTTGGACGGTAGCGGGAGGGTAAATGAGCAGTTCTTC. The V and J genes are TRBV5-1 and TRBJ2-1; TRBD2 matches at 11 bases. Losses at the gene ends were 0 bases for V and 7 bases for J; bases not matched to a gene: 6. Germline V gene data show CDR1 as SGHRS and CDR2 as YFSETQ. The CDR3 consists of 16 residues.

The V and J genes are TRBV7-6 and TRBJ2-7; 9 bases are a match to TRBD1. V shed 1 base, J shed 8 bases, and the junction held 9 bases outside the gene matches. This CDR3 has 15 amino acids. Germline V CDR1 and CDR2: SGHVS, FNYEAQ. CDR3 sequence: CASSLESGTGRKQYF. The DNA of the CDR3 is TGTGCCAGCAGCTTAGAATCCGGGACAGGGAGAAAGCAGTACTTC. The full variable domain, with the rest looked up from reference TRBV7-6 and TRBJ2-7, is GAGVSQSPRYKVTKRGQDVALRCDPISGHVSLYWYRQALGQGPEFLTYFNYEAQQDKSGLPNDRFSAERPEGSISTLTIQRTEQRDSAMYRCASSLESGTGRKQYFGPGTRLTVT.

The table lists this clone with a count of one. As DNA, the CDR3 is TGTGCCTGGAGTGTGAAAGGGAGCGGTAATGAAAAACTGTTTTTT. It yields the protein CAWSVKGSGNEKLFF. V and J are TRBV30 and TRBJ1-4; D gene ambiguous. V dropped 0 bases and J dropped 4 bases, with 12 bases sitting between them. The CDR3 loop spans 15 amino acids. Germline V gene data show CDR1 as GTSNPN and CDR2 as SVGIG (reference sequence).

The rearrangement links TRBV30 to TRBJ1-2; maybe TRBD1 (5 bases). Germline V gives CDR1 GTSNPN, CDR2 SVGIG (reference sequence). V was cut by 5 bases and J by 3 bases, with 13 bases left in between. The CDR3 runs to 13 residues. The CDR3 loop is CAWVGGVDYGYTF. The CDR3 bases are TGTGCCTGGGTTGGAGGGGTAGACTATGGCTACACCTTC.

This chain links TRBV9 with TRBJ2-1; D is undetermined. With 10 bases removed from V and 8 bases from J, the gap between germline ends came to 7 bases. Germline loops: CDR1 SGDLS, CDR2 YYNGEE. The CDR3 runs to 9 residues. The CDR3 DNA follows: TGTGCCCGCCGAGATGAGCAGTTCTTC. Its translation: CARRDEQFF.

This chain connects TRBV12-3 or TRBV12-4 to TRBJ1-2, with TRBD1 matching over 8 bases. The CDR3 has 13 residues. V trimming: 8 bases; J trimming: 7 bases; junction bases outside the gene matches: 9. CDR3 residues: CASGATGVGGYTF. CDR3 sequence (DNA): TGTGCCAGCGGGGCGACAGGGGTAGGTGGCTACACCTTC.